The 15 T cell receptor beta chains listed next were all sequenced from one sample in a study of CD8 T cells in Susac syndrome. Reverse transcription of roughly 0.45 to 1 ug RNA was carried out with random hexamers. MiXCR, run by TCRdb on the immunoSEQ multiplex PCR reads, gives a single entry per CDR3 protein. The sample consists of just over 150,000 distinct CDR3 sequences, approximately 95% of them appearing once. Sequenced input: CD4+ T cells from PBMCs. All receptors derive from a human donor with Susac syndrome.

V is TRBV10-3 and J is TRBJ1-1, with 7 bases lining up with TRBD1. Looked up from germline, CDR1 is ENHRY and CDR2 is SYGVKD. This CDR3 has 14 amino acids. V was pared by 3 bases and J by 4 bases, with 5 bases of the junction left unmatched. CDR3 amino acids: CAISDRGSFTEAFF. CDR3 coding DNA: TGTGCCATCAGTGACAGGGGGAGTTTCACTGAAGCTTTCTTT.

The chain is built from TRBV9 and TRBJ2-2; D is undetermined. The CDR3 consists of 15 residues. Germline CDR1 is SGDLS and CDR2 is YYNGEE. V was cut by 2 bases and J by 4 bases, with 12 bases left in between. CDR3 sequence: CASSVSALLTGELFF. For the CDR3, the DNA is TGTGCCAGCAGCGTTAGTGCTTTACTCACCGGGGAGCTGTTTTTT.

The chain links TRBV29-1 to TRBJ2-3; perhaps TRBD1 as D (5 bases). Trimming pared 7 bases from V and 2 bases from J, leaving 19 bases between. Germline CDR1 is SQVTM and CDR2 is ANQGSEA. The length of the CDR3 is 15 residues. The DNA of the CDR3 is TGCAGCGCCCCCACCAGAGCAGGACACACAGATACGCAGTATTTT. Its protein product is CSAPTRAGHTDTQYF.

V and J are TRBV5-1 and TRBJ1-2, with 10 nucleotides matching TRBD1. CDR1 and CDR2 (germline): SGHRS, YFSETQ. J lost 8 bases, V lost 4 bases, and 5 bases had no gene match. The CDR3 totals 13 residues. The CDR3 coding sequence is TGCGCCAGCAGCCCCGGACAGGGGGAGGGCTACACCTTC. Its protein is CASSPGQGEGYTF.

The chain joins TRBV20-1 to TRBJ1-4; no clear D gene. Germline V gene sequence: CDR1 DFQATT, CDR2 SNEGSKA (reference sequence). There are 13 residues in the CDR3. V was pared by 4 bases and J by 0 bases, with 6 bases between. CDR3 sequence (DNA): TGCAGTGCTAATTACGCAACTAATGAAAAACTGTTTTTT. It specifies CSANYATNEKLFF.

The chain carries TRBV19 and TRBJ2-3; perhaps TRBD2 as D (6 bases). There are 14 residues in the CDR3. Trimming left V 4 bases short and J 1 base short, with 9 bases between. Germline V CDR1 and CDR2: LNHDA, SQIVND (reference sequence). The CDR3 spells CASSRAGRTDTQYF. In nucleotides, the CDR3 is TGTGCCAGTAGTAGAGCGGGTCGCACAGATACGCAGTATTTT.

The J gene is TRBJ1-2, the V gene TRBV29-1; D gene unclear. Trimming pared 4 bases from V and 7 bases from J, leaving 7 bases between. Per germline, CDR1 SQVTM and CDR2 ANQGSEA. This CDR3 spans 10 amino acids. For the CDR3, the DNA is TGCAGCGTTGCTGGCAGTGGCTACACCTTC. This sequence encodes CSVAGSGYTF.

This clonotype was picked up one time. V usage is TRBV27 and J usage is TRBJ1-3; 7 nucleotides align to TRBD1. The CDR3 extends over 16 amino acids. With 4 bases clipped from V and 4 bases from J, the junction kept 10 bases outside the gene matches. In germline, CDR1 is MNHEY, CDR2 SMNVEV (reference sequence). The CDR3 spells CASSSKQGLGGNTIYF. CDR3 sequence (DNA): TGTGCCAGCAGTTCAAAACAGGGGTTGGGCGGAAACACCATATATTTT.

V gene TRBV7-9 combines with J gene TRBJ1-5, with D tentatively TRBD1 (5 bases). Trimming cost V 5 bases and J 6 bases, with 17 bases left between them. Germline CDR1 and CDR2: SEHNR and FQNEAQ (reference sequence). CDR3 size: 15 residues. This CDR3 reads CASSPSGAGTQPQHF. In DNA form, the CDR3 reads TGTGCCAGCAGCCCCTCGGGAGCAGGGACTCAGCCCCAGCATTTT.

CDR3 DNA sequence: TGTGCCAGCAGCGTAGCCAGCCACACTGAAGCTTTCTTT. This translates into CASSVASHTEAFF. This chain uses TRBV9 with TRBJ1-1, with D unresolved. Germline lookup yields CDR1 SGDLS and CDR2 YYNGEE. Trimming removed 0 bases at V and 3 bases at J, with 6 bases between. This CDR3 region has 13 residues.

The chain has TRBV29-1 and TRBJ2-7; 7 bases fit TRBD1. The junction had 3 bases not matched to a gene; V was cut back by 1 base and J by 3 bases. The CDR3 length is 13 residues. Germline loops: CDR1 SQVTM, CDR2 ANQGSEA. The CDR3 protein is CSVEGSGGYEQYF. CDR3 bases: TGCAGCGTTGAAGGATCAGGGGGCTACGAGCAGTACTTC.

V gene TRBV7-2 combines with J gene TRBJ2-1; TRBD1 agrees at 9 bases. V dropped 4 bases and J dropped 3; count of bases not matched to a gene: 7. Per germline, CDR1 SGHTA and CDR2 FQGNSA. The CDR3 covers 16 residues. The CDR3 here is CASSSGGTGSYNEQFF. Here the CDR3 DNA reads TGTGCCAGCAGCTCGGGCGGGACAGGGAGCTACAATGAGCAGTTCTTC.

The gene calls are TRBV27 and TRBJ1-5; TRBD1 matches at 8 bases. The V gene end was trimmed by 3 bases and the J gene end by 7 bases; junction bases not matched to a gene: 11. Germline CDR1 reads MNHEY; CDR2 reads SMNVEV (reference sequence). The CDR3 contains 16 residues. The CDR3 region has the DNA TGTGCCAGCAGTTTTTCCGGCAGGGGGCAGGTCCAGCCCCAGCATTTT. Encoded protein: CASSFSGRGQVQPQHF.

Here the CDR3 DNA reads TGTGCCAGCAGCTCTAGCGGGGAGTCCTACGAGCAGTACTTC. Protein product: CASSSSGESYEQYF. The rearrangement links TRBV9 to TRBJ2-7, with 9 nucleotides matching TRBD2. The CDR3 totals 14 residues. The J segment lost 1 base and the V segment lost 4 bases, leaving 3 bases of the junction unmatched. Germline V gene lookup returns CDR1 SGDLS and CDR2 YYNGEE.

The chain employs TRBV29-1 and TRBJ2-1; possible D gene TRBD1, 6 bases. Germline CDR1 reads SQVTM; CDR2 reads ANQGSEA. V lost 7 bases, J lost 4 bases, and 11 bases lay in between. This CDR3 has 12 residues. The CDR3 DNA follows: TGCAGCGCACTTCAGGGGTACAATGAGCAGTTCTTC. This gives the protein CSALQGYNEQFF.